The 13 T cell receptor beta chains below all came from one sample that was sequenced in a study of T cells in Graves' hyperthyroidism and ophthalmopathy. Researchers amplified the TCR beta CDR3 regions from RNA transcripts. The HTBI set primed first-round TCR CDR3 RT-PCR. TCRdb re-analysed the multiplex PCR reads in MiXCR, keeping a single row per CDR3 protein. The sample records under 400,000 distinct CDR3 sequences, 21% being singletons. Input material: blood. Receptors originate from a woman between 45 and 65 years old with Graves' hyperthyroidism.

This clonotype was picked up many times. The gene calls are TRBV5-6 and TRBJ1-2, with a weak D call TRBD1 (6 bases). Germline loops: CDR1 SGHDT, CDR2 YYEEEE. The CDR3 extends over 13 amino acids. The V end lost 1 base, the J end lost 5 bases, and 9 bases lay between the germline ends. In DNA form, the CDR3 reads TGTGCCAGCAGCTTGTCCCAGGGGTATGGCTACACCTTC. As protein: CASSLSQGYGYTF.

The CDR3 nucleotides are TGTGCCAGCAGTTTATTGGACGAGCAGTACTTC. Encoded protein: CASSLLDEQYF. The chain links TRBV28 to TRBJ2-7; D uncertain. The V and J ends lost 1 base and 5 bases respectively, with 3 bases between them. The germline gives CDR1 MDHEN, CDR2 SYDVKM. CDR3 length equals 11 residues.

In this sample, this clonotype turned up many times. The gene calls are TRBV4-2 and TRBJ2-1; 9 nucleotides line up with TRBD2. Trimming removed 4 bases from V and 4 bases from J; junction bases left unmatched: 8. CDR1 is LGHNA, CDR2 YNFKEQ, per germline. The CDR3 runs to 16 residues. The CDR3 DNA reads as TGTGCCAGCAGCCCGCCGAGACTAGCGGAATACAATGAGCAGTTCTTC. Translated, it gives CASSPPRLAEYNEQFF.

In its sample, this clonotype was seen many times. The chain couples TRBV3-1 to TRBJ1-1; D is uncertain. The CDR3 runs to 14 residues. The ends were cut back, 3 bases at V and 2 bases at J, with 10 bases in the middle. Germline V gene data show CDR1 as LGHDT and CDR2 as YNNKEL (reference sequence). CDR3: CASSHRTANTEAFF. Written as DNA, the CDR3 is TGTGCCAGCAGCCATCGGACTGCTAACACTGAAGCTTTCTTT.

The chain couples TRBV5-1 to TRBJ2-3; 10 bases map to TRBD2. Trimming cost V 4 bases and J 0 bases; bases outside gene matches: 5. The V gene's germline CDR1 is SGHRS and CDR2 YFSETQ. CDR3 size: 16 residues. The CDR3 reads CASSRGLATSTDTQYF. In nucleotides, the CDR3 is TGCGCCAGCAGCAGGGGACTAGCGACTAGCACAGATACGCAGTATTTT.

The sample holds many counts of this clonotype. The chain links TRBV30 to TRBJ1-1; tentative D call: TRBD1 (5 bases). Germline-derived CDR1 and CDR2 are GTSNPN and SVGIG (reference sequence). The CDR3 has 11 amino acids. The V and J ends lost 7 bases and 11 bases respectively, with 17 bases between them. The CDR3 sequence: CAYQRGVGAFF. DNA of the CDR3: TGTGCCTACCAGCGGGGGGTTGGGGCTTTCTTT.

This clonotype was observed many times. The chain recombines TRBV28 with TRBJ1-2; 8 nucleotides agree with TRBD1. The V gene end was trimmed by 5 bases and the J gene end by 6 bases; junction bases not matched to a gene: 5. The CDR3 runs 13 residues. CDR1 MDHEN and CDR2 SYDVKM come from the germline V gene. Here the CDR3 DNA reads TGTGCCAGCAGTCGGACAGGGAGGAATGGCTACACCTTC. Amino acid sequence: CASSRTGRNGYTF.

This clonotype was seen only a few times. A read error is possible here, since a much larger clone lies one base away. The CDR3: CVSGRDGNNEQFF. CDR3 DNA: TGTGTCAGCGGGAGGGACGGAAACAATGAGCAGTTCTTC. This chain links TRBV28 with TRBJ2-1, with TRBD2 matching 10 bases. Looked up from germline, CDR1 is MDHEN and CDR2 is SYDVKM. This CDR3 comprises 13 residues.

The chain recombines TRBV27 with TRBJ1-6; no definite D call. This CDR3 is 17 amino acids long. Germline CDR1 reads MNHEY; CDR2 reads SMNVEV (reference sequence). Trimming removed 0 bases at V and 0 bases at J, with 9 bases between. The CDR3 loop is CASSLSSESSYNSPLHF. The CDR3 coding sequence is TGTGCCAGCAGTTTATCTTCCGAAAGCTCCTATAATTCACCCCTCCACTTT.

This clonotype was recorded at least ten times. This sequence joins TRBV3-1 and TRBJ2-4; 10 bases agree with TRBD1. J was trimmed by 0 bases and V by 4 bases; bases with no gene match: 6. The CDR3 spans 17 residues. Looked up from germline, CDR1 is LGHDT and CDR2 is YNNKEL (reference sequence). CDR3 protein: CASSPNRDRGAKNIQYF. The CDR3 nucleotides read TGTGCCAGCAGCCCAAACCGGGACAGGGGAGCCAAAAACATTCAGTACTTC. Complete variable domain (other parts from reference TRBV3-1 and TRBJ2-4): DTAVSQTPKYLVTQMGNDKSIKCEQNLGHDTMYWYKQDSKKFLKIMFSYNNKELIINETVPNRFSPKSPDKAHLNLHINSLELGDSAVYFCASSPNRDRGAKNIQYFGAGTRLSVL.

The table lists this clonotype with a few counts. The V call is TRBV5-4, the J call TRBJ2-1; 12 bases map to TRBD2. Losses at the gene ends were 3 bases for V and 0 bases for J; bases not matched to a gene: 13. The CDR3 is 20 amino acids. CDR1 SGHNT and CDR2 YYREEE come from the germline V gene (reference sequence). CDR3 sequence (DNA): TGTGCCAGCAGCTCAAGAAGACTAGCGGGGGTTTCGAGCTCCTACAATGAGCAGTTCTTC. Translated: CASSSRRLAGVSSSYNEQFF. Using reference TRBV5-4 and TRBJ2-1 for the parts outside the CDR3, the full variable domain is ETGVTQSPTHLIKTRGQQVTLRCSSQSGHNTVSWYQQALGQGPQFIFQYYREEENGRGNFPPRFSGLQFPNYSSELNVNALELDDSALYLCASSSRRLAGVSSSYNEQFFGPGTRLTVL.

This chain links TRBV6-1 with TRBJ1-1, with D hard to call. Trimming took off 4 bases at V and 2 bases at J, with 8 bases between the two ends. The CDR3 extends over 13 amino acids. Looked up from germline, CDR1 is MNHNS and CDR2 is SASEGT. The CDR3 DNA is TGTGCCAGCAGTGTTAGGTATAACACTGAAGCTTTCTTT. Amino acids: CASSVRYNTEAFF.

At least ten counts were recorded for this clonotype. V and J are TRBV7-9 and TRBJ1-4; 11 bases are a match to TRBD1. Per the germline V gene, CDR1 is SEHNR and CDR2 is FQNEAQ (reference sequence). V lost 3 bases to trimming and J lost 7 bases; unmatched junction nucleotides: 10. The CDR3 is 17 residues long. CDR3 DNA: TGTGCCAGCAGCTTCGGGACAGGGGGTAGCCGACTTGAAAAACTGTTTTTT. Amino acids: CASSFGTGGSRLEKLFF. The full variable domain, with the rest looked up from reference TRBV7-9 and TRBJ1-4, is DTGVSQNPRHKITKRGQNVTFRCDPISEHNRLYWYRQTLGQGPEFLTYFQNEAQLEKSRLLSDRFSAERPKGSFSTLEIQRTEQGDSAMYLCASSFGTGGSRLEKLFFGSGTQLSVL.